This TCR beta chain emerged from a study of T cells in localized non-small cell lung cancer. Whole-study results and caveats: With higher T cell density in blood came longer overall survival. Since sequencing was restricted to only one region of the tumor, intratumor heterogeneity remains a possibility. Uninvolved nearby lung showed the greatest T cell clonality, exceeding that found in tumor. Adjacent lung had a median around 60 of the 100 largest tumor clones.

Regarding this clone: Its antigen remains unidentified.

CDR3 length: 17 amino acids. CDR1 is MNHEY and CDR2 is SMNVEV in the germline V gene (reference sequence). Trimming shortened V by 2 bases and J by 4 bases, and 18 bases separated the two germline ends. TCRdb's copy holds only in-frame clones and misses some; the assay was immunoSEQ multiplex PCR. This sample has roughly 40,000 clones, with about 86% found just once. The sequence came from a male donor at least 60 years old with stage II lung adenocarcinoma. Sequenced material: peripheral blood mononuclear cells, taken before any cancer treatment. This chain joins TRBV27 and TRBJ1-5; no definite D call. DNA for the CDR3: TGTGCCAGCAGTTTAACACCCCAAGGCAGCCTTAATCAGCCCCAGCATTTT. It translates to CASSLTPQGSLNQPQHF.